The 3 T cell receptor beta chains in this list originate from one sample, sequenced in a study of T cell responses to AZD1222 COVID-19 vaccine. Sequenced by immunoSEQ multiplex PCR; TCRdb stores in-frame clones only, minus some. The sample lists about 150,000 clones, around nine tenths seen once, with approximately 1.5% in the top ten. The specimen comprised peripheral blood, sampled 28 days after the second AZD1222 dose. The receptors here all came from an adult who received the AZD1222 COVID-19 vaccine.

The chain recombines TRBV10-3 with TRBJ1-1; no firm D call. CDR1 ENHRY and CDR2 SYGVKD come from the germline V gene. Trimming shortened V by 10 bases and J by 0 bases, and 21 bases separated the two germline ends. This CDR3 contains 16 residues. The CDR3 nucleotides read TGTGCCACCCATAGAGACCCACGCACCATGAACACTGAAGCTTTCTTT. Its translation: CATHRDPRTMNTEAFF.

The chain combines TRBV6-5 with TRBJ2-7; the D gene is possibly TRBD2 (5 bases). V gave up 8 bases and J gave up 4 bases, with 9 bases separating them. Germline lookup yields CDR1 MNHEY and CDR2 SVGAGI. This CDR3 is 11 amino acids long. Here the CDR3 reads CASWGVYEQYF. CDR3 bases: TGTGCCAGCTGGGGAGTATACGAGCAGTACTTC.

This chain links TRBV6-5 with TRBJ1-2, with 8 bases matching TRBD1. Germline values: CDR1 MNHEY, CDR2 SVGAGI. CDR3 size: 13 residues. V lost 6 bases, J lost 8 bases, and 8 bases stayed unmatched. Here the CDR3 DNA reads TGTGCCAGCAGACGAGACAGGGGCGGCGGCTACACCTTC. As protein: CASRRDRGGGYTF.